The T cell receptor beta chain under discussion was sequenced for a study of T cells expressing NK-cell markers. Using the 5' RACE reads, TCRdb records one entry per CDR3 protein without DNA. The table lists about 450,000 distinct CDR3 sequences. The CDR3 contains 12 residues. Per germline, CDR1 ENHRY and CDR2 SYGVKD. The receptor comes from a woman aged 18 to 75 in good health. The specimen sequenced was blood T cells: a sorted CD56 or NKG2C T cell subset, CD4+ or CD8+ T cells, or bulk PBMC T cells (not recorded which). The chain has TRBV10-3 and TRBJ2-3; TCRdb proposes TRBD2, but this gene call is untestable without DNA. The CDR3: CAISPSPDTQYF.